This TCR beta chain was identified in a study of a mutant IDH1 vaccine in newly diagnosed glioma. The overall study: Sex among treated patients split about 62% male, about 38% female; mean age was roughly 42 years. Former treatment meant radiotherapy, temozolomide, or both; the majority had gotten both. The study's findings and limits: Vaccine-induced responses were seen in approximately 93% of patients, spanning several MHC alleles.

A note on this clone: No antigen is known for it.

This table comes from immunoSEQ multiplex PCR, and its TCRdb copy is limited to in-frame clones, with some not included. The profile covers tens of thousands of clones, with around 87% appearing a single time and 1.5% to 2.5% taken by the ten largest. This CDR3 is 15 amino acids long. V shed 4 bases, J shed 4 bases, and the junction held 6 bases outside the gene matches. In germline, CDR1 is SGDLS, CDR2 YYNGEE. Indicated time point: week 35, safety follow-up. With topical imiquimod, each dose of the vaccine consisted of 300 ug of mutant IDH1 20-mer peptide. This specimen consisted of PBMCs, obtained from a glioma patient whose treatment included an IDH1 peptide vaccine. V is TRBV9 and J is TRBJ1-2; 11 bases fit TRBD1. The clonotype was recovered from a man aged 30 to 39 with glioma. CDR3 loop: CASSPIGQGAYGYTF. Here the CDR3 DNA reads TGTGCCAGCAGCCCGATCGGACAGGGGGCCTATGGCTACACCTTC.